A single sample is the source of the 25 T cell receptor beta chains below, sequenced in a study of PD-L1 blockade in urothelial cancer. Profiling relied on immunoSEQ multiplex PCR, and the TCRdb table lists in-frame clones only, not all of them. This table has 45,000 or so clones, roughly four fifths appearing once. Sequences were derived from PBMCs, sampled around atezolizumab (anti-PD-L1) treatment. The origin of the receptors is a man in his sixties or seventies with urothelial cancer.

The chain uses TRBV7-2 and TRBJ2-2; unclear D gene. Deletions cut 6 bases from V and 1 base from J, with 9 bases between. The length of the CDR3 is 14 residues. In germline, CDR1 is SGHTA, CDR2 FQGNSA. CDR3 in amino acids: CASRGTVNTGELFF. The CDR3 coding sequence is TGTGCCAGCAGGGGCACGGTGAACACCGGGGAGCTGTTTTTT.

The V call is TRBV7-2, the J call TRBJ2-1; 9 bases align to TRBD1. The CDR3 covers 15 residues. V gave up 5 bases and J gave up 8 bases; unmatched junction bases: 10. Germline-derived CDR1 and CDR2 are SGHTA and FQGNSA. Here the CDR3 DNA reads TGTGCCAGCAGCGATTTTGGGACAGGGAAGTATGAGCAGTTCTTC. The encoded protein is CASSDFGTGKYEQFF.

The chain joins TRBV5-1 to TRBJ2-7, with D maybe TRBD1 (6 bases). The V gene lost 0 bases and the J gene lost 3 bases, with 13 bases spanning the gap. The CDR3 has 15 amino acids. Germline-derived CDR1 and CDR2 are SGHRS and YFSETQ. CDR3 nucleotide sequence: TGCGCCAGCAGCTTGGATGGGGGCCCGCGCTACGAGCAGTACTTC. This gives the protein CASSLDGGPRYEQYF.

The J gene is TRBJ2-1, the V gene TRBV7-8, with a weak D call TRBD1 (6 bases). Trimming left V 0 bases short and J 2 bases short, with 17 bases between. The germline gives CDR1 SGHVS, CDR2 FQNEAQ. This CDR3 has 18 residues. In nucleotides, the CDR3 is TGTGCCAGCAGCTTAGCCCCGAGGGGGTTGGGGACCTACAATGAGCAGTTCTTC. Translation gives CASSLAPRGLGTYNEQFF.

V is TRBV18 and J is TRBJ1-1; TRBD1 might be the D (6 bases). Germline CDR1 and CDR2: KGHSH and LQKENI. Trimming removed 3 bases from V and 7 bases from J, with 15 bases in between. This CDR3 has 14 amino acids. The CDR3: CASSPKPDSYEAFF. CDR3 nucleotide sequence: TGTGCCAGCTCACCCAAACCGGACAGCTATGAAGCTTTCTTT.

This chain links TRBV7-9 with TRBJ1-4; tentatively, D is TRBD1 (6 bases). This CDR3 spans 14 amino acids. Germline V gene data show CDR1 as SEHNR and CDR2 as FQNEAQ (reference sequence). V lost 5 bases and J lost 5, with 12 bases in between. CDR3: CASSLQGLNEKLFF. The CDR3, as DNA: TGTGCCAGCAGCCTACAGGGATTAAATGAAAAACTGTTTTTT. The entire variable domain, with the rest obtained from reference TRBV7-9 and TRBJ1-4, is as follows: DTGVSQNPRHKITKRGQNVTFRCDPISEHNRLYWYRQTLGQGPEFLTYFQNEAQLEKSRLLSDRFSAERPKGSFSTLEIQRTEQGDSAMYLCASSLQGLNEKLFFGSGTQLSVL.

This clone was seen just once. This chain links TRBV19 with TRBJ1-3; 8 bases are a match to TRBD1. V shed 6 bases, J shed 0 bases, and the junction held 4 bases outside the gene matches. This CDR3 has 15 amino acids. Germline loops: CDR1 LNHDA, CDR2 SQIVND (reference sequence). CDR3 sequence: CASSDRGLSGNTIYF. The CDR3 DNA is TGTGCCAGTAGCGACAGGGGCCTCTCTGGAAACACCATATATTTT.

This CDR3 reads CASSLAAGNQPQHF. The CDR3 bases are TGTGCCAGCAGCTTAGCGGCAGGCAATCAGCCCCAGCATTTT. The chain couples TRBV7-6 to TRBJ1-5; D not certain. The CDR3 extends over 14 amino acids. Trimming left V 0 bases short and J 2 bases short, with 5 bases between. CDR1 is SGHVS and CDR2 is FNYEAQ in the germline V gene.

The gene calls are TRBV19 and TRBJ2-3; a weak D match, TRBD1 (7 bases). CDR1 is LNHDA, CDR2 SQIVND, per germline (reference sequence). This CDR3 region has 15 residues. Trimming stripped 2 bases from V and 6 bases from J, with 15 bases between. The CDR3 nucleotides read TGTGCCAGTAGTATACGAGGACAGGAGGGGGATACGCAGTATTTT. As protein: CASSIRGQEGDTQYF.

The rearrangement joins TRBV9 to TRBJ1-3, with TRBD1 identical over 9 bases. Unmatched junction bases numbered 8, after V lost 7 bases and J lost 3 bases. Germline lookup yields CDR1 SGDLS and CDR2 YYNGEE. The CDR3 sequence is 15 residues long. CDR3 DNA sequence: TGTGCCAGCGGTTGGGGACAGGGAAGTGGAAACACCATATATTTT. As protein: CASGWGQGSGNTIYF.

This clone was seen more than once but under ten times. The chain is built from TRBV21-1 and TRBJ2-3; the table's TRBD1 call for D was not verified on the DNA. TRBV21-1 is described as a pseudogene. CDR3 size: 15 residues. The CDR3: CASRRTGLGADTQYF. The CDR3 coding sequence is TGTGCCAGCAGGCGGACAGGGTTGGGCGCAGATACGCAGTATTTT.

This clone came up a few times. The CDR3 DNA follows: TGTGCCAGCAGCTTGGGGGACAGCCGGCACACTGAAGCTTTCTTT. It specifies CASSLGDSRHTEAFF. This chain joins TRBV7-2 and TRBJ1-1; TRBD1 aligns across 7 bases. The CDR3 is 15 residues long. CDR1 is SGHTA and CDR2 is FQGNSA in the germline V gene. The V gene end was trimmed by 3 bases and the J gene end by 3 bases; junction bases not matched to a gene: 7.

V and J are TRBV28 and TRBJ1-1; 8 nucleotides agree with TRBD1. The CDR3 has 13 amino acids. CDR1 and CDR2 from the germline V gene are MDHEN and SYDVKM. The trim removed 10 bases at V and 6 bases at J, leaving 10 bases unmatched. The CDR3 is CATGGQGNPEAFF. The CDR3, as DNA: TGTGCCACCGGTGGACAGGGAAACCCTGAAGCTTTCTTT.

The chain employs TRBV7-8 and TRBJ1-1; D unresolved. Germline V gene sequence: CDR1 SGHVS, CDR2 FQNEAQ. V lost 5 bases and J lost 1, with 14 bases in between. This CDR3 has 15 residues. CDR3 amino acids: CASSHRESWNTEAFF. The CDR3 DNA is TGTGCCAGCAGCCACCGGGAGAGCTGGAACACTGAAGCTTTCTTT.

The chain employs TRBV7-2 and TRBJ2-1; 8 nucleotides agree with TRBD2. Germline CDR1 is SGHTA and CDR2 is FQGNSA. V was pared by 4 bases and J by 12 bases, with 2 bases of the junction left unmatched. This CDR3 is 11 amino acids long. Here the CDR3 reads CASSSSGRQFF. The CDR3 nucleotides read TGTGCCAGCAGCTCCAGCGGGAGGCAGTTCTTC.

The chain links TRBV21-1 to TRBJ2-7; TRBD2 was called by the table and not checked on the DNA. TRBV21-1 represents a pseudogene. The CDR3 runs 15 residues. Here the CDR3 DNA reads TGTGCCAGCAGCCCGGGAGGACGCGGAGACTACGAGCAGTACTTC. Translation: CASSPGGRGDYEQYF.

The V and J genes are TRBV4-2 and TRBJ2-5; TRBD2 aligns across 13 bases. CDR1 is LGHNA and CDR2 is YNFKEQ in the germline V gene. With V trimmed by 1 base and J by 2 bases, 1 base remained unmatched. The CDR3 is 16 residues long. The CDR3 spells CASSQGLAGGQETQYF. The CDR3 nucleotides are TGTGCCAGCAGCCAAGGACTAGCGGGGGGACAAGAGACCCAGTACTTC.

This clone was observed a handful of times. The chain combines TRBV19 with TRBJ1-5; D may be TRBD1 (6 bases). The CDR3 loop spans 14 amino acids. Between the trimmed V and J ends, which lost 3 bases and 3 bases, there was a span of 9 bases. Germline CDR1 is LNHDA and CDR2 is SQIVND (reference sequence). The CDR3 DNA sequence: TGTGCCAGTAGTATTGGACAGTTCAATCAGCCCCAGCATTTT. Protein sequence: CASSIGQFNQPQHF.

The J gene is TRBJ1-6, the V gene TRBV5-1; 8 nucleotides align to TRBD1. This CDR3 has 16 amino acids. Losses at the gene ends were 6 bases for V and 7 bases for J; bases not matched to a gene: 12. CDR1 and CDR2 (germline): SGHRS, YFSETQ. In nucleotides, the CDR3 is TGCGCCAGCACCAGGGACAGGCTGTCGGGGAATTCACCCCTCCACTTT. Its translation is CASTRDRLSGNSPLHF.

The gene calls are TRBV15 and TRBJ2-2, with a tentative D call TRBD2 (6 bases). The V end was cut by 5 bases, the J end by 3 bases, with 16 bases between. CDR3 length equals 16 residues. CDR1 is LNHNV and CDR2 is YYDKDF in the germline V gene (reference sequence). The CDR3 DNA follows: TGTGCCACCAGCGGACCGGGGAGGCCCCACACCGGGGAGCTGTTTTTT. Protein: CATSGPGRPHTGELFF.

The chain recombines TRBV5-4 with TRBJ2-5; 8 bases map to TRBD1. Trimming at V came to 3 bases and at J to 0 bases, leaving 7 bases not matched to a gene. The CDR3 totals 16 residues. CDR1 is SGHNT, CDR2 YYREEE, per germline (reference sequence). CDR3 in DNA: TGTGCCAGCAGCTCGCCGGGACAGGCGTACCAAGAGACCCAGTACTTC. Its protein product is CASSSPGQAYQETQYF.

The V gene is TRBV6-1, the J gene TRBJ1-1; the D gene is possibly TRBD1 (6 bases). The CDR3 loop spans 13 amino acids. Germline V gene data show CDR1 as MNHNS and CDR2 as SASEGT. Deletions cut 5 bases from V and 4 bases from J, with 11 bases between. CDR3 amino acids: CASSNTGLTEAFF. The DNA of the CDR3 is TGTGCCAGCAGTAACACAGGGCTCACTGAAGCTTTCTTT.

The chain uses TRBV9 and TRBJ1-5; D perhaps matches TRBD1 (5 bases). The CDR3 runs to 14 residues. Germline CDR1 SGDLS, CDR2 YYNGEE. V lost 7 bases and J lost 4, with 15 bases in between. The chain's CDR3 is CASSERGGNQPQHF. In nucleotides, the CDR3 is TGTGCCAGCTCCGAGAGGGGAGGAAATCAGCCCCAGCATTTT.

This chain connects TRBV19 to TRBJ2-1; no reliable D call. CDR1 is LNHDA, CDR2 SQIVND, per germline (reference sequence). V lost 5 bases, J lost 0 bases, and 8 bases lay in between. The CDR3 is 14 amino acids. The CDR3 coding sequence is TGTGCCAGTAGTGAGCTGCCCTCCTACAATGAGCAGTTCTTC. This sequence encodes CASSELPSYNEQFF.

This chain links TRBV9 with TRBJ2-2; D is possibly TRBD2 (7 bases). The CDR3 is made up of 17 amino acids. CDR1 SGDLS and CDR2 YYNGEE come from the germline V gene. The ends were cut back, 5 bases at V and 0 bases at J, with 17 bases in the middle. The CDR3 DNA reads TGTGCCAGCAGTAGGGGGGGGAAGGGGCCGAACACCGGGGAGCTGTTTTTT. It specifies CASSRGGKGPNTGELFF.